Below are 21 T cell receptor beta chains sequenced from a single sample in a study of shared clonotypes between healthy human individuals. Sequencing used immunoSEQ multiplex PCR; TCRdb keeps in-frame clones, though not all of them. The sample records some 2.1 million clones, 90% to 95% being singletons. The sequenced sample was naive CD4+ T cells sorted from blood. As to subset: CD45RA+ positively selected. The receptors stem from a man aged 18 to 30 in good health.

DNA of the CDR3: TGTGCCAGCAGTGAAAGGGGGCCCGGCCAATCACCCCTCCACTTT. Protein product: CASSERGPGQSPLHF. The V gene is TRBV2, the J gene TRBJ1-6, with TRBD1 matching 7 bases. Unmatched junction bases numbered 8, after V lost 2 bases and J lost 10 bases. The CDR3 consists of 15 residues. Germline CDR1 is SNHLY and CDR2 is FYNNEI.

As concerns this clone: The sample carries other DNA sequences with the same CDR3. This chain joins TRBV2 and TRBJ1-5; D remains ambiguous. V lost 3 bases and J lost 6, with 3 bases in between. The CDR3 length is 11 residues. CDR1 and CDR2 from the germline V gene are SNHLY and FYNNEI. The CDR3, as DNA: TGTGCCAGCAGTGATGGTCAGCCCCAGCATTTT. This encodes CASSDGQPQHF.

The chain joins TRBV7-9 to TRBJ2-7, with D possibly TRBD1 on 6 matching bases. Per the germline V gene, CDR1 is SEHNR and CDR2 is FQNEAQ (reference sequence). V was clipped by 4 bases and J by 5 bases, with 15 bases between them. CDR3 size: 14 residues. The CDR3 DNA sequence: TGTGCCAGCAGCTATAATGACAGGCCCAACGAGCAGTACTTC. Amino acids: CASSYNDRPNEQYF. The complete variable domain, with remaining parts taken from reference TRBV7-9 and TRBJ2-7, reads DTGVSQNPRHKITKRGQNVTFRCDPISEHNRLYWYRQTLGQGPEFLTYFQNEAQLEKSRLLSDRFSAERPKGSFSTLEIQRTEQGDSAMYLCASSYNDRPNEQYFGPGTRLTVT.

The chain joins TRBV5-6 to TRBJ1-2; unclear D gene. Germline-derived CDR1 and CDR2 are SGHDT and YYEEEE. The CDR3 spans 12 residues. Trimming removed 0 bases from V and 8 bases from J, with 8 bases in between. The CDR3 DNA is TGTGCCAGCAGCTTGGGATGGGTCGGCTACACCTTC. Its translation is CASSLGWVGYTF.

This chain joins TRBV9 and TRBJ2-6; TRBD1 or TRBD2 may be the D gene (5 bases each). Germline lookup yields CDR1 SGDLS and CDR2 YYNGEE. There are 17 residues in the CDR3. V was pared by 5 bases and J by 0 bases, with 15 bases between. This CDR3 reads CASSWGEGSSGANVLTF. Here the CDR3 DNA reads TGTGCCAGCAGTTGGGGAGAGGGGAGCTCTGGGGCCAACGTCCTGACTTTC. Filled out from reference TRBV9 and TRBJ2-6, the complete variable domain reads DSGVTQTPKHLITATGQRVTLRCSPRSGDLSVYWYQQSLDQGLQFLIQYYNGEERAKGNILERFSAQQFPDLHSELNLSSLELGDSALYFCASSWGEGSSGANVLTFGAGSRLTVL.

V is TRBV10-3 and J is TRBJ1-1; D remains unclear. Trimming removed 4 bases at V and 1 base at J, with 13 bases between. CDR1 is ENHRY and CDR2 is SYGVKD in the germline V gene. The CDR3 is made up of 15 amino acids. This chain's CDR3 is CAISGSGGQNTEAFF. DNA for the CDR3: TGTGCCATCAGTGGGAGTGGTGGCCAGAACACTGAAGCTTTCTTT.

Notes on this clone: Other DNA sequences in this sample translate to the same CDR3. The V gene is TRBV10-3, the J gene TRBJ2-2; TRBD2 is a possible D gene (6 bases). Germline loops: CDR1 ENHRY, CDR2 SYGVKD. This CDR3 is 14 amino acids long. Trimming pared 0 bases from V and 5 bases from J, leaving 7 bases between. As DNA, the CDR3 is TGTGCCATCAGTGAGTCAGGAGGGACCGGGGAGCTGTTTTTT. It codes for CAISESGGTGELFF.

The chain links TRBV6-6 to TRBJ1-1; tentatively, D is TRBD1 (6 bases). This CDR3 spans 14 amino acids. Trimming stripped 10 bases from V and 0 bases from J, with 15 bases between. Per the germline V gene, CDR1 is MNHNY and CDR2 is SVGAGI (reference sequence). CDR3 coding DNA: TGTGCCACCTGGACAGTGACCATGAACACTGAAGCTTTCTTT. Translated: CATWTVTMNTEAFF.

DNA for the CDR3: TGTGCCAGCAGTCTGTTTTGGACAGGGGGCCCCCACGAGCAGTACTTC. Protein: CASSLFWTGGPHEQYF. This chain links TRBV27 with TRBJ2-7; TRBD1 matches at 11 bases. CDR1 is MNHEY, CDR2 SMNVEV, per germline (reference sequence). This CDR3 spans 16 amino acids. Trimming cost V 5 bases and J 5 bases; bases outside gene matches: 11.

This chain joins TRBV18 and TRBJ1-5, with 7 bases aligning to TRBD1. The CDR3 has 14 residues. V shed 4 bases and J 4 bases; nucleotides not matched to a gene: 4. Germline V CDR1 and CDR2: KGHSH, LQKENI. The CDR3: CASSLGTENQPQHF. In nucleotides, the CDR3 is TGTGCCAGCTCACTAGGGACAGAGAATCAGCCCCAGCATTTT.

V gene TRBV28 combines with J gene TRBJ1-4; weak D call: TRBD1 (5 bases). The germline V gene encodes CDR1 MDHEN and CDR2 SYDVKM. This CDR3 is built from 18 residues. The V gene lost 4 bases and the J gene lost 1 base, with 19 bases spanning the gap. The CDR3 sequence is CASSSALLTGRTNEKLFF. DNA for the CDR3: TGTGCCAGCAGTTCAGCGCTCTTAACGGGGCGAACTAATGAAAAACTGTTTTTT.

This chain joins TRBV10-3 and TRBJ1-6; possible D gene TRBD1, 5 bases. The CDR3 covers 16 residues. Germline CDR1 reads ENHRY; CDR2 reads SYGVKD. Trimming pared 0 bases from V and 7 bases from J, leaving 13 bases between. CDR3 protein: CAISESGTHLNSPLHF. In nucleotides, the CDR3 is TGTGCCATCAGTGAGTCGGGGACGCACTTAAATTCACCCCTCCACTTT.

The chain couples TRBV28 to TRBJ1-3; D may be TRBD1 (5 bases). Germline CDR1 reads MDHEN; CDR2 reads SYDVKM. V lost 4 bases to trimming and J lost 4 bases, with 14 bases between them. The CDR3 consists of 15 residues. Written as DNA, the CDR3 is TGTGCCAGCAGTTCTTTCGTGTCAGGGGGAAACACCATATATTTT. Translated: CASSSFVSGGNTIYF.

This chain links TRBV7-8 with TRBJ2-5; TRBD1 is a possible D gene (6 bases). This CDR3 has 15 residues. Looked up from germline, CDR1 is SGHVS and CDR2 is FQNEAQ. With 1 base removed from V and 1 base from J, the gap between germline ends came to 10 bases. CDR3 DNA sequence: TGTGCCAGCAGCTTAGGACAGGCCCTCCAAGAGACCCAGTACTTC. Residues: CASSLGQALQETQYF.

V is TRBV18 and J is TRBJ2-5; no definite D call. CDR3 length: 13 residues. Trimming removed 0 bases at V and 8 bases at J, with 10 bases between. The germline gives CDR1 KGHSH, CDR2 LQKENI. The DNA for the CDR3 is TGTGCCAGCTCACCACCCAATGTGGGTACCCAGTACTTC. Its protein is CASSPPNVGTQYF.

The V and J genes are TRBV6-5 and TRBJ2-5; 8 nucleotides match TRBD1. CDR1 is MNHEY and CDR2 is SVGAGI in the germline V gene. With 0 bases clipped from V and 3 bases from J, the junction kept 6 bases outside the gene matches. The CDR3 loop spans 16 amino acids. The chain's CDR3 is CASSYSFVQGEETQYF. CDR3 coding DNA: TGTGCCAGCAGTTACTCGTTCGTACAGGGGGAAGAGACCCAGTACTTC.

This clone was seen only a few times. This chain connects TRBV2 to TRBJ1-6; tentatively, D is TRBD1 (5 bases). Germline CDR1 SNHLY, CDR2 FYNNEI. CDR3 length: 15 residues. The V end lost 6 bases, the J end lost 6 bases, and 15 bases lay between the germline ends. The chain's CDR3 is CASRESGTGNSPLHF. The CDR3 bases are TGTGCCAGCAGAGAATCCGGGACGGGTAATTCACCCCTCCACTTT.

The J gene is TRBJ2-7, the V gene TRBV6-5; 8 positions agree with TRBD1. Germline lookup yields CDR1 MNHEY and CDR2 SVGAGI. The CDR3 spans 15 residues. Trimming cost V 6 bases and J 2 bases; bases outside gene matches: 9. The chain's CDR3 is CASRLVRTGPYEQYF. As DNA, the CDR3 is TGTGCCAGCAGACTAGTCCGGACAGGGCCCTACGAGCAGTACTTC.

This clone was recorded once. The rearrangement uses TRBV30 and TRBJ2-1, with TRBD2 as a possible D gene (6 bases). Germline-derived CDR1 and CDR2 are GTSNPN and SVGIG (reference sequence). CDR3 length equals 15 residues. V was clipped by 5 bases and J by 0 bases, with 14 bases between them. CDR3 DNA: TGTGCCTGGCGTTTGGCGGGGAGCTCCTACAATGAGCAGTTCTTC. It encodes CAWRLAGSSYNEQFF.

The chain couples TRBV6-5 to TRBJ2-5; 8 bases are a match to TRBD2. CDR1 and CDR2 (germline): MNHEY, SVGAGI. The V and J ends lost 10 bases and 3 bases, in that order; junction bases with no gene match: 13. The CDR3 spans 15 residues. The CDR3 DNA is TGTGCCACCCAATGGCTAGCGGGTTTAAAAGAGACCCAGTACTTC. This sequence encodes CATQWLAGLKETQYF.

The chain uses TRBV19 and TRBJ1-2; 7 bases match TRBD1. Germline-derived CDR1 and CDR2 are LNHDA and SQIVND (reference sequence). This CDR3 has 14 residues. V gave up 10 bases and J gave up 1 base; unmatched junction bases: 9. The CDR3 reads CAISSGTVNYGYTF. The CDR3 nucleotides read TGTGCCATCAGCTCCGGGACAGTTAACTATGGCTACACCTTC.